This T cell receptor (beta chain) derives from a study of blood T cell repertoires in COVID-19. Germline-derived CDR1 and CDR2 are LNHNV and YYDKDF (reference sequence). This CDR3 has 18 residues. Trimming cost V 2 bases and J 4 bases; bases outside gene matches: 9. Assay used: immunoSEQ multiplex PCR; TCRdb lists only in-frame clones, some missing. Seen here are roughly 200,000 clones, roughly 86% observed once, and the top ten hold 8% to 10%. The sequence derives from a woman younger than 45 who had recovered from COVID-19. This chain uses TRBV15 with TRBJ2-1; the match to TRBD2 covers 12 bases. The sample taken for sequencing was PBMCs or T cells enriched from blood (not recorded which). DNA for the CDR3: TGTGCCACCAGCAGACCTCCTGCTAGCGGGAGGGGATACAATGAGCAGTTCTTC. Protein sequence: CATSRPPASGRGYNEQFF.